In this sample, the clone carrying this T cell receptor (beta chain) turned up a few times. During its preparation, the TCRbeta library received unique molecular identifiers. TCRdb reprocessed the PCR reads via MiXCR and lists one record per CDR3 protein. The data show 500,000 or so distinct CDR3 sequences, approximately 29% seen once. The data stem from a study of T-cell reconstitution after alpha-beta-depleted transplantation in children. The CDR3 sequence is 15 residues long. V shed 2 bases and J shed 4 bases, with 13 bases lying between them. Germline CDR1 is SNHLY and CDR2 is FYNNEI. The source was PBMCs from the stem cell graft donor, collected from the stem cell graft. The chain carries TRBV2 and TRBJ2-3, with TRBD2 as a possible D gene (5 bases). The source of this sequence is a human donor who donated a stem cell graft to a child with aplastic anemia. In nucleotides, the CDR3 is TGTGCCAGCAGTGAACCCACGACCGGGGCAGATACGCAGTATTTT. The encoded protein is CASSEPTTGADTQYF.